The rows below give T cell receptor beta chains drawn from one sample of a study of blood T cell repertoires in COVID-19. Measured with immunoSEQ multiplex PCR; TCRdb has only the in-frame clones, and not every one. The sample contains fewer than 150,000 clones, about 83% of which appear only once. The sequencing sample was made of peripheral blood. Every receptor here comes from a man in his 70s with acute or convalescent COVID-19. Each CDR3 is given with its conserved first and last residue. A D gene is named only where the DNA matches it firmly. The listing skips clone size in some rows; elsewhere it reads once, few, many or a size class.

>TRBV19|TRBD1|TRBJ1-1|-
TGTGCCAGTAGTATAGATTCCGGGGACAGGCCGAACACTGAAGCTTTCTTT
CASSIDSGDRPNTEAFF
>TRBV19|TRBD2|TRBJ2-1|-
TGTGCCAGTAGTATAGATCATACTAGCGGGAGCCACAATGAGCAGTTCTTC
CASSIDHTSGSHNEQFF
>TRBV13|TRBD1|TRBJ2-7|-
TGTGCCAGCAGCTTCGACCGGGACAGGGGCTACGAGCAGTACTTC
CASSFDRDRGYEQYF
>TRBV5-1|TRBD1|TRBJ1-2|-
TGCGCCAGCAGCGACCACCGGGACAGGGGGCCCAGGGGCCTTAACTATGGCTACACCTTC
CASSDHRDRGPRGLNYGYTF
>TRBV5-1|-|TRBJ2-7|-
TGCGCCAGCAGCTTAGAGGGATTGGGCGAGCAGTACTTC
CASSLEGLGEQYF
>TRBV19|TRBD1|TRBJ1-2|-
TGTGCCAGTAGTATAACTCGGGACAGGGCGGACTATGGCTACACCTTC
CASSITRDRADYGYTF
>TRBV27|-|TRBJ2-6|-
TGTGCCAGCACTTCCTCGACAGGCCCTAGCTCTGGGGCCAACGTCCTGACTTTC
CASTSSTGPSSGANVLTF
>TRBV7-2|TRBD1|TRBJ1-3|-
TGTGCCAGCAGGGATAGGACAGGATACTCTGGAAACACCATATATTTT
CASRDRTGYSGNTIYF
>TRBV15|-|TRBJ2-7|-
TGTGCCACCAGCAGAGATTCGAGCTCCTACGAGCAGTACTTC
CATSRDSSSYEQYF
>TRBV18|-|TRBJ1-3|-
TGTGCCAGCTCACCACGGACTTCAGGTACTGGAAACACCATATATTTT
CASSPRTSGTGNTIYF
>TRBV25-1|-|TRBJ2-3|-
TGTGCCAGCAGCACCAAGGGGGCAGATACGCAGTATTTT
CASSTKGADTQYF
>TRBV11-2|-|TRBJ2-1|-
TGTGCCAGCAGCTTAGAAGTCCTCCCGGGTGAGCAGTTCTTC
CASSLEVLPGEQFF
>TRBV30|TRBD1|TRBJ1-2|-
TGTGCCTGTTCGGCTGACAGGGGGCCTGGCTACACCTTC
CACSADRGPGYTF
>TRBV4-2|TRBD2|TRBJ2-1|few
TGTGCCAGCAGCCAAGCGGGGACTAGCGGGAGTTATGAGCAGTTCTTC
CASSQAGTSGSYEQFF
>TRBV4-3|-|TRBJ1-2|-
TGCGCCAGCAGCCAAGAGGGGGCCTGGCAGGGCTACACCTTC
CASSQEGAWQGYTF
>TRBV28|TRBD2|TRBJ2-7|-
TGTGCCAGCAGAGAGACTAGCGGAGGCTCCTACGAGCAGTACTTC
CASRETSGGSYEQYF
>TRBV30|-|TRBJ1-6|few
TGTGCCTGGAGTGTACTGAGCGGCGATTCACCCCTCCACTTT
CAWSVLSGDSPLHF